Each of the 17 T cell receptor beta chains below was sequenced from the same sample in a study of cytotoxic CD8 clonotypes in ibrutinib-treated CLL. Sequenced by immunoSEQ multiplex PCR; TCRdb stores in-frame clones only, minus some. The sample holds about 300,000 clones, 60% to 80% seen once. The sample consisted of PBMCs, taken at disease progression, from a patient treated with ibrutinib. These receptors were taken from a human donor with chronic lymphocytic leukemia.

This chain links TRBV10-3 with TRBJ1-1, with D perhaps TRBD1 (5 bases). The CDR3 extends over 14 amino acids. The germline V gene encodes CDR1 ENHRY and CDR2 SYGVKD. V lost 0 bases and J 1 base, leaving 6 bases between the germline ends. The CDR3 is CAISESGANTEAFF. In DNA, the CDR3 is TGTGCCATCAGTGAGTCAGGGGCGAACACTGAAGCTTTCTTT.

The genes are TRBV19 and TRBJ1-5; 8 positions agree with TRBD1. Germline trimming cut 7 bases from V and 3 bases from J; bases unmatched to any gene: 8. CDR1 and CDR2 (germline): LNHDA, SQIVND (reference sequence). The CDR3 length is 15 residues. The CDR3 loop reads CASTQLDRDNQPQHF. The CDR3 DNA sequence: TGTGCCAGTACTCAACTGGACAGGGACAATCAGCCCCAGCATTTT.

V gene TRBV19 combines with J gene TRBJ1-2, with TRBD1 identical over 8 bases. The CDR3 covers 14 residues. CDR1 is LNHDA, CDR2 SQIVND, per germline (reference sequence). V lost 10 bases to trimming and J lost 2 bases; unmatched junction nucleotides: 9. Written as DNA, the CDR3 is TGTGCCACCGTAGGGACAGGCGAGAACTATGGCTACACCTTC. It specifies CATVGTGENYGYTF. The whole variable domain, filled in from reference TRBV19 and TRBJ1-2, reads DGGITQSPKYLFRKEGQNVTLSCEQNLNHDAMYWYRQDPGQGLRLIYYSQIVNDFQKGDIAEGYSVSREKKESFPLTVTSAQKNPTAFYLCATVGTGENYGYTFGSGTRLTVV.

V and J are TRBV5-6 and TRBJ2-7; D assignment may be TRBD1 or TRBD2 (5 bases each). CDR1 and CDR2 from the germline V gene are SGHDT and YYEEEE. The CDR3 consists of 13 residues. Trimming shortened V by 5 bases and J by 0 bases, and 9 bases separated the two germline ends. The CDR3 DNA follows: TGTGCCAGCAGTCGGGACCACTCCTACGAGCAGTACTTC. Protein sequence: CASSRDHSYEQYF.

The J gene is TRBJ1-4, the V gene TRBV25-1; no reliable D call. There are 16 residues in the CDR3. Germline CDR1 is MGHDK and CDR2 is SYGVNS. Trimming took 4 bases from V and 3 from J, leaving 15 bases between them. The chain's CDR3 is CASSAGRPFANEKLFF. Here the CDR3 DNA reads TGTGCCAGCAGTGCAGGTCGTCCCTTTGCTAATGAAAAACTGTTTTTT. Complete variable domain (other parts from reference TRBV25-1 and TRBJ1-4): EADIYQTPRYLVIGTGKKITLECSQTMGHDKMYWYQQDPGMELHLIHYSYGVNSTEKGDLSSESTVSRIRTEHFPLTLESARPSHTSQYLCASSAGRPFANEKLFFGSGTQLSVL.

The chain is built from TRBV7-9 and TRBJ1-2; weak D call: TRBD1 (5 bases). Trimming removed 3 bases at V and 4 bases at J, with 12 bases between. The CDR3 covers 14 residues. Per germline, CDR1 SEHNR and CDR2 FQNEAQ (reference sequence). CDR3 nucleotide sequence: TGTGCCAGCAGCTTCGGGGCAGGTCCCTATGGCTACACCTTC. Its protein product is CASSFGAGPYGYTF.

The rearrangement joins TRBV7-2 to TRBJ2-7; D is unresolved. CDR3 length: 13 residues. Trimming stripped 1 base from V and 3 bases from J, with 7 bases between. Germline V CDR1 and CDR2: SGHTA, FQGNSA. CDR3 bases: TGTGCCAGCAGCTTAGTACCCCTCTACGAGCAGTACTTC. Protein product: CASSLVPLYEQYF.

V is TRBV29-1 and J is TRBJ1-3, with D perhaps matching TRBD1 (5 bases). The CDR3 sequence is 12 residues long. The germline V and J ends were trimmed by 4 bases and 8 bases, with 12 bases remaining between them. Germline V gives CDR1 SQVTM, CDR2 ANQGSEA. As DNA, the CDR3 is TGCAGCGTTGGGGACCCCCCGTACACCATATATTTT. Translated: CSVGDPPYTIYF.

The sample holds one count of this clone. The chain combines TRBV5-5 with TRBJ2-2; D call uncertain. Germline V gene lookup returns CDR1 SGHKS and CDR2 YYEKEE (reference sequence). The CDR3 totals 14 residues. Trimming removed 1 base from V and 1 base from J, with 5 bases in between. CDR3 nucleotide sequence: TGTGCCAGCAGCTTGCGGCAGAACACCGGGGAGCTGTTTTTT. This codes for CASSLRQNTGELFF.

The chain employs TRBV28 and TRBJ2-7, with D possibly TRBD1 on 7 matching bases. Trimming cost V 7 bases and J 3 bases, with 19 bases left between them. This CDR3 is 15 amino acids long. CDR1 and CDR2 (germline): MDHEN, SYDVKM. The CDR3 DNA sequence: TGTGCCAGCACCCCAGGGGGGTCTAGCTTCTACGAGCAGTACTTC. Its protein product is CASTPGGSSFYEQYF.

Turning to this clone: Other DNA sequences in the same sample also yield this CDR3. The chain employs TRBV9 and TRBJ2-7; D call uncertain. The V end lost 0 bases, the J end lost 2 bases, and 6 bases lay between the germline ends. The V gene's germline CDR1 is SGDLS and CDR2 YYNGEE. The CDR3 length is 13 residues. CDR3 sequence (DNA): TGTGCCAGCAGCGTAGCCCCCACCTACGAGCAGTACTTC. Its translation: CASSVAPTYEQYF.

V is TRBV15 and J is TRBJ2-7, with D possibly being TRBD2 (6 bases). This CDR3 has 16 residues. Trimming left V 0 bases short and J 3 bases short, with 15 bases between. Germline CDR1 reads LNHNV; CDR2 reads YYDKDF (reference sequence). CDR3 in amino acids: CATSRERRAVSYEQYF. CDR3 in DNA: TGTGCCACCAGCAGAGAAAGGAGGGCAGTTAGCTACGAGCAGTACTTC. Supplemented by reference TRBV15 and TRBJ2-7, the full variable domain reads DAMVIQNPRYQVTQFGKPVTLSCSQTLNHNVMYWYQQKSSQAPKLLFHYYDKDFNNEADTPDNFQSRRPNTSFCFLDIRSPGLGDTAMYLCATSRERRAVSYEQYFGPGTRLTVT.

This clone has only one observation. The chain joins TRBV29-1 to TRBJ2-7, with no clear D. V was cut by 2 bases and J by 0 bases, with 11 bases left in between. CDR1 SQVTM and CDR2 ANQGSEA come from the germline V gene. The CDR3 contains 14 residues. This chain's CDR3 is CSVESYDASYEQYF. In DNA form, the CDR3 reads TGCAGCGTTGAAAGTTATGACGCCTCCTACGAGCAGTACTTC.

This clone has just a few counts. V usage is TRBV11-2 and J usage is TRBJ1-4; possibly TRBD1 for D (5 bases). The CDR3 covers 15 residues. The V gene's germline CDR1 is SGHAT and CDR2 FQNNGV. The V gene lost 6 bases and the J gene lost 10 bases, with 21 bases spanning the gap. Here the CDR3 reads CASSRDSGLVGKLFF. CDR3 sequence (DNA): TGTGCCAGCAGTCGCGACTCGGGGCTGGTTGGAAAACTGTTTTTT.

The chain employs TRBV6-1 and TRBJ2-2; TRBD1 matches at 7 bases. Germline V CDR1 and CDR2: MNHNS, SASEGT. CDR3 length equals 16 residues. Trimming cost V 4 bases and J 7 bases; bases outside gene matches: 12. DNA for the CDR3: TGTGCCAGCAGTGGGCCGGGACAGCTTTCCGGCGGGGAGCTGTTTTTT. This sequence encodes CASSGPGQLSGGELFF.

The rearrangement links TRBV5-1 to TRBJ1-2; unclear D gene. The V and J ends lost 0 bases and 4 bases respectively, with 13 bases between them. The germline V gene encodes CDR1 SGHRS and CDR2 YFSETQ. CDR3 length: 15 amino acids. CDR3 nucleotides: TGCGCCAGCAGCTTGGGGTCGACGGACCTCTATGGCTACACCTTC. It yields the protein CASSLGSTDLYGYTF.

J is TRBJ2-7 and V is TRBV5-6; perhaps TRBD1 as D (6 bases). The germline CDR1 and CDR2 sequences are SGHDT and YYEEEE. There are 14 residues in the CDR3. V was cut by 4 bases and J by 6 bases, with 17 bases left in between. The CDR3 DNA follows: TGTGCCAGCAGCGAGACAGGCAACCCCCTCGAGCAGTACTTC. Its translation is CASSETGNPLEQYF.